A selection of T cell receptor beta chains follows, all from one sample in a study of T cell clonotyping in hematopoietic cell transplantation. Clones were read by immunoSEQ multiplex PCR, and TCRdb kept only the in-frame ones, dropping some. The sample yields over 25,000 clones, approximately 90% seen once. The starting material was PBMCs, obtained 100 days after allogeneic stem cell transplant. Every receptor here comes from a female patient aged 50-59 years who had an allogeneic stem cell transplant from a related donor, so the T cells may come from the graft donor. Some clones in this sample may be carry-over from other donors' samples. CDR3s include the opening cysteine and the closing phenylalanine or tryptophan.

j_call	v_call	cdr3_aa
TRBJ1-2	TRBV6-5	CASRAGGRNGYTF
TRBJ1-2	TRBV4-1	CASSQDLHANYGYTF
TRBJ2-6	TRBV29-1	CSVGQGSGANVLTF
TRBJ1-1	TRBV21-1	CASSPGGAPKSDTEAFF
TRBJ1-3	TRBV5-1	CASSLGRWQGTGNTIYF
TRBJ2-2	TRBV11-2	CATHRQGNTGELFF
TRBJ1-1	TRBV6-5	CASRGLLRNTEAFF
TRBJ1-2	TRBV6-1	CASLMGGPYGYTF
TRBJ1-2	TRBV5-1	CASSLGDYYGYTF
TRBJ2-7	TRBV19	CATRGTEAYEQYF
TRBJ2-1	TRBV19	CASSITALGSEQFF
TRBJ1-1	TRBV5-8	CASSLEVGGGTEAFF
TRBJ2-7	TRBV18	CASSPGWGLDEQYF
TRBJ1-5	TRBV13	CASSIRGNQPQHF
TRBJ1-1	TRBV19	CASHRASKTEAFF
TRBJ1-1	TRBV6-1	CASSEYSTGINTEAFF
TRBJ1-1	TRBV11-3	CASSLRGGSGPNTEAFF
TRBJ2-5	TRBV6-5	CASSFDHGQETQYF
TRBJ2-1	TRBV2	CASKLAGSSPSYNEQFF
TRBJ2-2	TRBV25-1	CASSEPGGKTGELFF
TRBJ1-6	TRBV19	CASSGQPKGNSPLHF
TRBJ2-7	TRBV6-5	CASKRDYEQYF
TRBJ2-3	TRBV30	CAWRARTSGGFGADTQYF
TRBJ2-5	TRBV5-8	CASSLNSGVETQYF
TRBJ2-3	TRBV4-1	CASRAGAHSADTQYF
TRBJ2-5	TRBV9	CASSATGHLQETQYF
TRBJ2-3	TRBV5-1	CASSLAGSGGVQDTQYF
TRBJ2-2	TRBV6-6	CASSYPTGEIGELFF
TRBJ1-2	TRBV6-5	CASRDMEGYTF
TRBJ1-1	TRBV19	CASSNGPTEAFF
TRBJ1-5	TRBV5-6	CASSLTGGNQPQHF
TRBJ1-1	TRBV2	CASSEAAGQGADTEAFF
TRBJ2-7	TRBV4-1	CASSPSSSGKAYEQYF
TRBJ1-4	TRBV6-5	CASSWGQTNEKLFF
TRBJ2-7	TRBV6-5	CASSAPGGYYEQYF
TRBJ2-5	TRBV7-9	CASSLGGGGQETQYF
TRBJ1-5	TRBV5-8	CASSSWDNSNQPQHF
TRBJ2-5	TRBV5-4	CASSPPGGGGGAEETQYF
TRBJ1-5	TRBV5-6	CASSLYETGFHQPQHF
TRBJ2-7	TRBV5-1	CASSPRLEDRSQLYEQYF
TRBJ1-2	TRBV9	CASSVASGVTAGGYTF
TRBJ1-2	TRBV30	CAWTGQGPYGYTF
TRBJ1-4	TRBV27	CASSPGRATNEKLFF
TRBJ2-2	TRBV19	CASSIAVPGQGWSGELFF
TRBJ2-7	TRBV29-1	CSVEGIGGLNEQYF
TRBJ2-7	TRBV5-6	CASSWGSYEQYF
TRBJ1-1	TRBV5-8	CASSPRVPEAFF
TRBJ2-3	TRBV5-4	CASRGGLTDTQYF
TRBJ1-4	TRBV4-1	CASSQEDRAEEKLFF
TRBJ2-3	TRBV6-6	CASRQGPTSTDTQYF
TRBJ2-6	TRBV6-1	CASSVNWAQSVLTF
TRBJ1-6	TRBV6-1	CASSEWSRRTENSPLHF
TRBJ2-7	TRBV23-1	CASSQNPPLETYEQYF
TRBJ1-5	TRBV6-6	CASSRDRPYSNQPQHF
TRBJ1-1	TRBV7-8	CASSRIYAEAFF
TRBJ1-2	TRBV6-1	CASRTGGEHYGYTF
TRBJ1-2	TRBV11-2	CASSLDPGLTSRGYTF
TRBJ1-5	TRBV6-1	CASSEHGGSGNQPQHF
TRBJ2-3	TRBV7-6	CASSRSWMGEDTQYF
TRBJ1-5	TRBV27	CASSFRRQGVLGQPQHF